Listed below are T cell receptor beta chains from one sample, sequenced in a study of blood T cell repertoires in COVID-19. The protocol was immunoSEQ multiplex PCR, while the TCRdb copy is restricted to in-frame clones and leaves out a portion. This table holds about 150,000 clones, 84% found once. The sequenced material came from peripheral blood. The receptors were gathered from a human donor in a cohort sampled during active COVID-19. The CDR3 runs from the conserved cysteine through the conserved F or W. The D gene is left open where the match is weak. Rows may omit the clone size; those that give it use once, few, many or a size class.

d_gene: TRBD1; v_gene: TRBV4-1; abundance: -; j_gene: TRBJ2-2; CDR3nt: TGCGCCAGCAGCCCTTCGGGGACAGGGTACTCCGGGGAGCTGTTTTTT; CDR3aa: CASSPSGTGYSGELFF
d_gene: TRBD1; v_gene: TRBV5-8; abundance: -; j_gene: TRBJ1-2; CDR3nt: TGTGCCAGCAGCCTGGGACAGGGTTGGAACTATGGCTACACCTTC; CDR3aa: CASSLGQGWNYGYTF
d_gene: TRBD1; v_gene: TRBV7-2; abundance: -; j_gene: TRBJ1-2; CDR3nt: TGTGCCAGCAGCGCCGACAGGGCCAGAGGCTACACCTTC; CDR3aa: CASSADRARGYTF
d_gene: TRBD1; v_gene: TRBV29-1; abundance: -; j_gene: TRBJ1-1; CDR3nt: TGCAGCGTAGAGACAGGGGGCACTGAAGCTTTCTTT; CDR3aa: CSVETGGTEAFF
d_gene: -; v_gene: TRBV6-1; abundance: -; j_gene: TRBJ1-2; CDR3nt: TGTGCCAGCAGTGAAGATCTCTGGGGGGGAGGAGGCTACACCTTC; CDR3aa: CASSEDLWGGGGYTF
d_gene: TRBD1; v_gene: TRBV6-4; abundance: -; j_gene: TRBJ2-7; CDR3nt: TGTGCCAGCAGTGACTCGTGGACAGGGGCCCGACTTAACTCCTACGAGCAGTACTTC; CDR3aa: CASSDSWTGARLNSYEQYF
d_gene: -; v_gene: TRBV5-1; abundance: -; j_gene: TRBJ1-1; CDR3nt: TGCGCCAGCAGCTTGTATCTGAACACTGAAGCTTTCTTT; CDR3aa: CASSLYLNTEAFF
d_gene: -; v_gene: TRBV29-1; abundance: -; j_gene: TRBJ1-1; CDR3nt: TGCAGCGTCCAGGGTTCTACTGAAGCTTTCTTT; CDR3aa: CSVQGSTEAFF
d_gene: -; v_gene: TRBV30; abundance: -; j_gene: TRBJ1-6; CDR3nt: TGTGCCTGGAGTGCAGGCACTAATTCACCCCTCCACTTT; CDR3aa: CAWSAGTNSPLHF
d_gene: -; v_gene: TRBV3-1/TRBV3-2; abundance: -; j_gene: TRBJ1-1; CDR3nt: TGTGCCAGCAGTCAATGGACAAGGAACACTGAAGCTTTCTTT; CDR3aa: CASSQWTRNTEAFF
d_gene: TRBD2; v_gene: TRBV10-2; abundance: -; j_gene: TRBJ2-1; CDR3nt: TGCGCCAGCAATTTAGCGGGAGGAGGGAATGAGCAGTTCTTC; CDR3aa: CASNLAGGGNEQFF
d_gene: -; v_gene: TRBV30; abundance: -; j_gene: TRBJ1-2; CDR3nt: TGTGCCTGGAGGCAGGGGCGCCTCTATGGCTACACCTTC; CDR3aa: CAWRQGRLYGYTF
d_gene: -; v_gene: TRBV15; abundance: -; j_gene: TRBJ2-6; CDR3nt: TGTGCCACCAGCAGAGTTGCGGGATTCTCTGGGGCCAACGTCCTGACTTTC; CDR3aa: CATSRVAGFSGANVLTF
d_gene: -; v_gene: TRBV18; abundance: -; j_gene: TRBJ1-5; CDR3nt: TGTGCCAGCTCACCACCGGGGGGTCAGCCCCAGCATTTT; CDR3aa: CASSPPGGQPQHF
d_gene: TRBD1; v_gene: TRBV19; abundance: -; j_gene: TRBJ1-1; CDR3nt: TGTGCCACGATTGGGCGCGGGACAGGCTCTATTGAAGCTTTCTTT; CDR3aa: CATIGRGTGSIEAFF
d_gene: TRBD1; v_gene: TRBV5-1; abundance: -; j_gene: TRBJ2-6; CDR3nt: TGCGCCAGCAGCCTTGACGGCTTGGGACAGGGGGCGCCAGGGGCCAACGTCCTGACTTTC; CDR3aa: CASSLDGLGQGAPGANVLTF
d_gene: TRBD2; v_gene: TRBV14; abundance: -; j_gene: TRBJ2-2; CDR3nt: TGTGCCAGCAGCCAACTACACGGGACTAGCGGGAGGAATACCGGGGAGCTGTTTTTT; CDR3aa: CASSQLHGTSGRNTGELFF
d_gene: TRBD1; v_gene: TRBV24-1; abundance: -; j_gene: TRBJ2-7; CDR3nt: TGTGCCACCAGATACAGGGGGCATGGACAATACGAGCAGTACTTC; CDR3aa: CATRYRGHGQYEQYF
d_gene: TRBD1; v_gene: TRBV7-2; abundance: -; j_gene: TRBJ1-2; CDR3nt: TGTGCCAACAAGGAATCCGGGACAGGGGTTTATGGCTACACCTTC; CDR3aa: CANKESGTGVYGYTF
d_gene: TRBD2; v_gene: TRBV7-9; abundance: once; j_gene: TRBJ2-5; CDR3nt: TGTGCCAGCAGCTTCTCTGGGACTAGCGGGGAGACCCAGTACTTC; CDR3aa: CASSFSGTSGETQYF
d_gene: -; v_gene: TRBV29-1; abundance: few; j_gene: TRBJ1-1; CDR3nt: TGCAGCGTTCCCAATAGGATCGGTAGCGCTTTCTTT; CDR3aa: CSVPNRIGSAFF
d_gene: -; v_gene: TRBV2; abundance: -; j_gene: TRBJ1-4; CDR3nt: TGTGCCAGCAGTACAACCCAGGGGTTGGTAAATGAAAAACTGTTTTTT; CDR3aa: CASSTTQGLVNEKLFF
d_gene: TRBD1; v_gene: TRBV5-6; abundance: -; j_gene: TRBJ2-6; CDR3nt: TGTGCCAGCAGCTTGGCCTTTGGGACAGGGGTAGAAAGGGCCAACGTCCTGACTTTC; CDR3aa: CASSLAFGTGVERANVLTF
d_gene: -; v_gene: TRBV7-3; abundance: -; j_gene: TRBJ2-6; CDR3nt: TGTGCCAGCAGCTTTCGACAGGGAGGCTCTGGGGCCAACGTCCTGACTTTC; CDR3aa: CASSFRQGGSGANVLTF
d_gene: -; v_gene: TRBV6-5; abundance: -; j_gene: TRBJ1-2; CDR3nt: TGTGCCAGCAGTTTAGGGGAGGCCTATGGCTACACCTTC; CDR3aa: CASSLGEAYGYTF
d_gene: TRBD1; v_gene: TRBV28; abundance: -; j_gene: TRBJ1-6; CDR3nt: TGTGCCAGCAGTCAACCGCCGACAGGGGTTAATTCACCCCTCCACTTT; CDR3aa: CASSQPPTGVNSPLHF
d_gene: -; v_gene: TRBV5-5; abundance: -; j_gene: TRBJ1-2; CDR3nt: TGTGCCAGCAGCTCTAGGGAACAGGGAAGAAACTATGGCTACACCTTC; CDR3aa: CASSSREQGRNYGYTF
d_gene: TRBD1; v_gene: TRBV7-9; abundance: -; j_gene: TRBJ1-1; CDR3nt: TGTGCCAGCAGCTGGGGACAGGGCGAACTCGATGAAGCTTTCTTT; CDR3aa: CASSWGQGELDEAFF
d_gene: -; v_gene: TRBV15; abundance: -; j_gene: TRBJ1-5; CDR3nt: TGTGCCACCAGCAGAGAGGTATCCTGGGCAGGATCCGCGGGGTCCCAGCATTTT; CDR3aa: CATSREVSWAGSAGSQHF
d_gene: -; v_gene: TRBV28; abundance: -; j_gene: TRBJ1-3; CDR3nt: TGTGCCAGCAGTCCGGGCTCTGGAAACACCATATATTTT; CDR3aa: CASSPGSGNTIYF
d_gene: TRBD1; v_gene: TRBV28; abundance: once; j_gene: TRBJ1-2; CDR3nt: TGTGCCAGCAGTGTCCAACAGGGGGGCGGGGGCTACACCTTC; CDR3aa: CASSVQQGGGGYTF
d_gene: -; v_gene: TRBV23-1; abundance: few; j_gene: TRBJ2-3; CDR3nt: TGCGCCAGCAGTCAATCTAGACCGGAGGGCGTCAGGTCCTCTAGCACAGATACGCAGTATTTT; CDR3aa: CASSQSRPEGVRSSSTDTQYF